This T cell receptor (beta chain) was retrieved from a study of beta chain features in type 1 diabetes. The isolated RNA, all of it, was reverse transcribed, so expressed TCRB transcripts were what got sequenced. The method was immunoSEQ multiplex PCR; TCRdb's version includes in-frame clones alone and lacks a portion of them. The sample contains 200,000 to 250,000 clones, approximately 70% of which appear only once. The clonotype was recovered from a man in his thirties or forties in good health. Material for sequencing was naive CD4+ T cells from blood.

Here the CDR3 DNA reads TGTGCCTGGAGACGACTTGTCTCTGGAAACACCATATATTTT. Its protein is CAWRRLVSGNTIYF. J is TRBJ1-3 and V is TRBV30, with D uncertain. The CDR3 length is 14 residues. Germline V CDR1 and CDR2: GTSNPN, SVGIG (reference sequence). The V and J ends lost 3 bases and 0 bases respectively, with 9 bases between them.